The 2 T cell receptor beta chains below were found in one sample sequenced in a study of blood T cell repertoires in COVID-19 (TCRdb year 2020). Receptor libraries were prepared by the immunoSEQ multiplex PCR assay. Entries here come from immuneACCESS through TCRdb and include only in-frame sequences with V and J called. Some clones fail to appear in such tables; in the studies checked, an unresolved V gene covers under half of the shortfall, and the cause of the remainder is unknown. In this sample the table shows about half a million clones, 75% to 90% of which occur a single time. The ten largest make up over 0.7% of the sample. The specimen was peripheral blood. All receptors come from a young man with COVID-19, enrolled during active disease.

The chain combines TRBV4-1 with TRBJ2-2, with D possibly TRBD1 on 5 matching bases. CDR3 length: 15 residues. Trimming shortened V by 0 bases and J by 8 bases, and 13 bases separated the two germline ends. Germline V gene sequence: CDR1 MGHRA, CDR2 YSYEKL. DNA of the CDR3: TGCGCCAGCAGCCAAGATCTGGGGCGAGCTGGGGAGCTGTTTTTT. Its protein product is CASSQDLGRAGELFF.

CDR3 sequence (DNA): TGTGCCAGCAGTTTATTCCAGGGGGCTAGCACAGATACGCAGTATTTT. This translates into CASSLFQGASTDTQYF. The V and J genes are TRBV28 and TRBJ2-3; TRBD1 matches at 8 bases. CDR1 is MDHEN and CDR2 is SYDVKM in the germline V gene. The CDR3 sequence is 16 residues long. V shed 1 base, J shed 0 bases, and the junction held 3 bases outside the gene matches.